This T cell receptor (beta chain) was recovered during a study of blood T cell repertoires in COVID-19. Study as a whole: Some COVID-19 samples were acute and others convalescent; all came from the United States, Italy and Spain. PBMCs, B-cell-depleted T cells, or T cells provided the cDNA or gDNA that made up the material.

Original data processing: Counts of nucleated cells, estimated from reference gene primer amplification, were obtained. The method was immunoSEQ multiplex PCR; TCRdb's version includes in-frame clones alone and lacks a portion of them. V and J calls and clone size follow that table, whereas D and trimming were derived from the DNA. The table lists more than 200,000 clones, approximately 80% of them singletons. The V and J ends lost 1 base and 3 bases respectively, with 6 bases between them. From germline, CDR1 is SGHTA and CDR2 FQGNSA. CDR3 length equals 13 residues. The origin of this receptor is a woman of 80 years or more with active or convalescent COVID-19. This rearrangement joins TRBV7-2 to TRBJ1-2; D is uncertain. The source material was peripheral blood. This CDR3 is CASSLVGDYGYTF. In DNA form, the CDR3 reads TGTGCCAGCAGCTTAGTCGGTGACTATGGCTACACCTTC.